This TCR beta chain was recorded in a study of siplizumab effects on memory and regulatory T cells. Study results and limitations: Proliferating Tregs from siplizumab cultures lacked functional confirmation of suppression.

In the case of this clone: What it binds is unknown.

There are 13 residues in the CDR3. Trimming shortened V by 3 bases and J by 8 bases, and 10 bases separated the two germline ends. Germline assignment: CDR1 KGHSH and CDR2 LQKENI. TCRdb keeps only in-frame clones here, not all; method: immunoSEQ multiplex PCR. In the table there are over 100,000 clones, about 92% of which are singletons. This chain joins TRBV18 and TRBJ1-4, with a possible D match to TRBD1 (6 bases). The source material was Tregs sorted from blood. The TCR originated in a human donor in good health. The CDR3 loop reads CASSPFQGEKLFF. As DNA, the CDR3 is TGTGCCAGCTCACCGTTCCAGGGGGAAAAACTGTTTTTT.